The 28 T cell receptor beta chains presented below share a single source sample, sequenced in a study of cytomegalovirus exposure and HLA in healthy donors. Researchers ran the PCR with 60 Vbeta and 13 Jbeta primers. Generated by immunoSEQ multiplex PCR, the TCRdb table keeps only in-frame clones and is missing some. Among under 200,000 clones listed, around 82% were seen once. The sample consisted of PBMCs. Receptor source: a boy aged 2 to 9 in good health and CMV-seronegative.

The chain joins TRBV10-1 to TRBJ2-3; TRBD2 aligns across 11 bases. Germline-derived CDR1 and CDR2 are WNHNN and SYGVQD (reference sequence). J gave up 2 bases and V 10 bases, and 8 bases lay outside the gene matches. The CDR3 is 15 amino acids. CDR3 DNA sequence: TGCGCCACCAGGACGGGACTAGCGGACACAGATACGCAGTATTTT. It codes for CATRTGLADTDTQYF.

CDR3 in DNA: TGTGCCAGCTCACCACCCCAGGAAGGCTACGAGCAGTACTTC. Translated, it gives CASSPPQEGYEQYF. The gene calls are TRBV18 and TRBJ2-7; D not certain. Germline V lookup: CDR1 KGHSH, CDR2 LQKENI. Deletions cut 0 bases from V and 3 bases from J, with 9 bases between. The CDR3 sequence is 14 residues long.

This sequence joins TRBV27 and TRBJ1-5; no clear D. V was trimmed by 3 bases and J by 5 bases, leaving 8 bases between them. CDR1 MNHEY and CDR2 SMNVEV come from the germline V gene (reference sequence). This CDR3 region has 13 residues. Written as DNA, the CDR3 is TGTGCCAGCAGTTTCAGAGAGGATCAGCCCCAGCATTTT. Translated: CASSFREDQPQHF.

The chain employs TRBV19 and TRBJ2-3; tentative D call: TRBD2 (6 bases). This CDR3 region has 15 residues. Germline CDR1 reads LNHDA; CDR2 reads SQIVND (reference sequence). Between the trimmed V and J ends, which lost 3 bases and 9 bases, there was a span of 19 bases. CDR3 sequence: CASSITPAGSGTQYF. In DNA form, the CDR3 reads TGTGCCAGTAGTATCACCCCGGCGGGATCCGGGACGCAGTATTTT. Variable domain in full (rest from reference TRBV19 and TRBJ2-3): DGGITQSPKYLFRKEGQNVTLSCEQNLNHDAMYWYRQDPGQGLRLIYYSQIVNDFQKGDIAEGYSVSREKKESFPLTVTSAQKNPTAFYLCASSITPAGSGTQYFGPGTRLTVL.

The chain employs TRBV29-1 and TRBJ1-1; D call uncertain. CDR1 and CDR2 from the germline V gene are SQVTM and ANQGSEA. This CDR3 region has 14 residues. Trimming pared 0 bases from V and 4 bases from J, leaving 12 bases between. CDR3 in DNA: TGCAGCGTTGAAGATCCTCGACGGGGCACTGAAGCTTTCTTT. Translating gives CSVEDPRRGTEAFF.

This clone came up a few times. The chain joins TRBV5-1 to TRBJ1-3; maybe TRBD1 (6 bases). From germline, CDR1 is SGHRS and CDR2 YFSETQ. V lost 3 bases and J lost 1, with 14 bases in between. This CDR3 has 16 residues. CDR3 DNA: TGCGCCAGCAGCTCTAACTGGCAGGGGTCTGGAAACACCATATATTTT. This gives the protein CASSSNWQGSGNTIYF.

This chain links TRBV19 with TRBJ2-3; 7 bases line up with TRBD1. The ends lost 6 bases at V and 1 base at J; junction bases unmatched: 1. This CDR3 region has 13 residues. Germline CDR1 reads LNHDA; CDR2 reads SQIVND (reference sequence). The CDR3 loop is CASSDRGTDTQYF. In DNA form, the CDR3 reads TGTGCCAGTAGCGACAGGGGCACAGATACGCAGTATTTT.

CDR3 DNA sequence: TGTGCCAGCAGTTACTCTCATCAGGGGCTGACCTACGAGCAGTACTTC. It yields the protein CASSYSHQGLTYEQYF. The chain carries TRBV6-5 and TRBJ2-7; tentatively, D is TRBD1 (6 bases). In germline, CDR1 is MNHEY, CDR2 SVGAGI. CDR3 length: 16 amino acids. Trimming pared 0 bases from V and 2 bases from J, leaving 14 bases between.

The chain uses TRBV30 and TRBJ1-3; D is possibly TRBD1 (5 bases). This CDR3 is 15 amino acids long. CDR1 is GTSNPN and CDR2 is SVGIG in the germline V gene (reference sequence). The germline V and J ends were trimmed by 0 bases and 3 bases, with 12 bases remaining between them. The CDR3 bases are TGTGCCTGGAGTGTACGGGCAGGGATTGGAAACACCATATATTTT. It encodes CAWSVRAGIGNTIYF.

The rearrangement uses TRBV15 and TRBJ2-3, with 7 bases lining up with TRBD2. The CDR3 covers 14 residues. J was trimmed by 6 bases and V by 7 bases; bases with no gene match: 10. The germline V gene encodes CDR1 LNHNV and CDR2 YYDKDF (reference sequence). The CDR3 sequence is CATTAGWSLDTQYF. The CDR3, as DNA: TGTGCCACCACAGCGGGGTGGTCTTTGGATACGCAGTATTTT.

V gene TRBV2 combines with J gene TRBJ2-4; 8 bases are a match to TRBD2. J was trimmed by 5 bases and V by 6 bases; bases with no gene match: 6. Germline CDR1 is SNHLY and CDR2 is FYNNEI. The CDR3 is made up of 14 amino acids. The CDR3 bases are TGTGCCAGCAGACGGGGACTAGGGCAAAACATTCAGTACTTC. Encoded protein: CASRRGLGQNIQYF.

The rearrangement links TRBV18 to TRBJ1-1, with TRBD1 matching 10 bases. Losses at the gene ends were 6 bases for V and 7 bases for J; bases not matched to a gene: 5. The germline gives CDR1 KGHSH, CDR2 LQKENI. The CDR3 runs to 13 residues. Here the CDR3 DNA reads TGTGCCAGCTCGCCCGGGACAGGGGATGAAGCTTTCTTT. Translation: CASSPGTGDEAFF. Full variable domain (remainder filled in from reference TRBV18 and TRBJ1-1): NAGVMQNPRHLVRRRGQEARLRCSPMKGHSHVYWYRQLPEEGLKFMVYLQKENIIDESGMPKERFSAEFPKEGPSILRIQQVVRGDSAAYFCASSPGTGDEAFFGQGTRLTVV.

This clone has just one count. CDR3 region: CASSLAAEQFF. For the CDR3, the DNA is TGTGCCAGCAGCTTAGCGGCTGAGCAGTTCTTC. This rearrangement joins TRBV7-9 to TRBJ2-1; D remains ambiguous. The CDR3 is 11 amino acids. Germline-derived CDR1 and CDR2 are SEHNR and FQNEAQ (reference sequence). Trimming removed 0 bases at V and 9 bases at J, with 3 bases between.

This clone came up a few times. CDR3 nucleotide sequence: TGTGCCAGCAGTGAAGGCAGATACACTGAAGCTTTCTTT. Translated, it gives CASSEGRYTEAFF. The V call is TRBV6-1, the J call TRBJ1-1; D is unclear. The CDR3 runs to 13 residues. Germline V gene sequence: CDR1 MNHNS, CDR2 SASEGT. Trimming shortened V by 1 base and J by 3 bases, and 6 bases separated the two germline ends.

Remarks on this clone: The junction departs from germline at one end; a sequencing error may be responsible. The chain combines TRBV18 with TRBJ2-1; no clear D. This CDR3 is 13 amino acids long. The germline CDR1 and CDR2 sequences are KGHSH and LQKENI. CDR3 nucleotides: TGTGCCAGCTCCCCACAACAGATCCATGAGCAGTTCTTC. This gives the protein CASSPQQIHEQFF.

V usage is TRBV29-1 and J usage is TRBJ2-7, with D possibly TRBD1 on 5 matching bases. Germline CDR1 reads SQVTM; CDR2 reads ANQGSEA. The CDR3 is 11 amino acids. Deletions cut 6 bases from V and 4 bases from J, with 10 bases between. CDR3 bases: TGCAGCGTGGTGACAGAGTACGAGCAGTACTTC. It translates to CSVVTEYEQYF.

CDR3 sequence reads: CASSLTGQTYEQYF. The CDR3 DNA follows: TGTGCCAGCAGTTTGACAGGGCAGACCTACGAGCAGTACTTC. This rearrangement joins TRBV28 to TRBJ2-7; 7 positions agree with TRBD1. The CDR3 has 14 residues. Germline loops: CDR1 MDHEN, CDR2 SYDVKM. J was trimmed by 2 bases and V by 3 bases; bases with no gene match: 4.

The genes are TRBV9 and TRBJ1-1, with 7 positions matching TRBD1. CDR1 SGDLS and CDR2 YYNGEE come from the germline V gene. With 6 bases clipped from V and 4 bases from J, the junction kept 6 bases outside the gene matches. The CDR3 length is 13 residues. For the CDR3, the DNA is TGTGCCAGCAACTCAACAGGGGTCACTGAAGCTTTCTTT. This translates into CASNSTGVTEAFF.

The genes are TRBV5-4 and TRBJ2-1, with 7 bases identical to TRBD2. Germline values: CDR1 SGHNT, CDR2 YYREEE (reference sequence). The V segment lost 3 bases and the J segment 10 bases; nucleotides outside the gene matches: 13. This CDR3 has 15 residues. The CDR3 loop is CASSSKVASGWEQFF. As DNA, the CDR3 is TGTGCCAGCAGCTCCAAAGTGGCTAGCGGCTGGGAGCAGTTCTTC.

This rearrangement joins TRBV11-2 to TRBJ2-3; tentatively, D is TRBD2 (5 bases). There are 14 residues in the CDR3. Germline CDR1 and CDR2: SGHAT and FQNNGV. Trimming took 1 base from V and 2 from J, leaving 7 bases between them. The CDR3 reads CASSLGLLTDTQYF. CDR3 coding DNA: TGTGCCAGCAGCTTAGGACTACTCACAGATACGCAGTATTTT.

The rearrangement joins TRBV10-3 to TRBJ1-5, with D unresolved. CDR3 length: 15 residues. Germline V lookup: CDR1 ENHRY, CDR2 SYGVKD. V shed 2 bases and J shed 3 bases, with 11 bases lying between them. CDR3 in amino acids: CAISEGQVDNQPQHF. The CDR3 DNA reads TGTGCCATCAGTGAGGGCCAGGTTGACAATCAGCCCCAGCATTTT.

The CDR3 here is CASSLARYNEQFF. As DNA, the CDR3 is TGTGCCAGCAGTTTAGCGAGATACAATGAGCAGTTCTTC. The chain combines TRBV27 with TRBJ2-1, with no clear D. CDR1 and CDR2 (germline): MNHEY, SMNVEV (reference sequence). V lost 2 bases and J lost 4, with 6 bases in between. CDR3 length: 13 residues.

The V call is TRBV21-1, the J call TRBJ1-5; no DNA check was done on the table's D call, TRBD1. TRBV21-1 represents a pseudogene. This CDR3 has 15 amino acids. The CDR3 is CASIRTDFSNQPQHF. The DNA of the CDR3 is TGTGCCAGCATCCGGACAGATTTTAGCAATCAGCCCCAGCATTTT.

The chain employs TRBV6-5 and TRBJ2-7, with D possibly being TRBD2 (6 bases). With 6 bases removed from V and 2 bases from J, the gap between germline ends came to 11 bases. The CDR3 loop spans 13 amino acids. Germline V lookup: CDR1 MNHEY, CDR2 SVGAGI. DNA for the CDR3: TGTGCCAGCAGCCTTCGGGGGACCTACGAGCAGTACTTC. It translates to CASSLRGTYEQYF.

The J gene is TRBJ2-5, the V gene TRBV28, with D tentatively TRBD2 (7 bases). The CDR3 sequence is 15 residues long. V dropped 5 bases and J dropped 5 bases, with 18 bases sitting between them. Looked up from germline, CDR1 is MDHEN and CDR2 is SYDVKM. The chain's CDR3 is CASSPNLGGQETQYF. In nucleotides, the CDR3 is TGTGCCAGCAGTCCCAACCTCGGGGGGCAGGAGACCCAGTACTTC. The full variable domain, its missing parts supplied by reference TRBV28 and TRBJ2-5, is DVKVTQSSRYLVKRTGEKVFLECVQDMDHENMFWYRQDPGLGLRLIYFSYDVKMKEKGDIPEGYSVSREKKERFSLILESASTNQTSMYLCASSPNLGGQETQYFGPGTRLLVL.

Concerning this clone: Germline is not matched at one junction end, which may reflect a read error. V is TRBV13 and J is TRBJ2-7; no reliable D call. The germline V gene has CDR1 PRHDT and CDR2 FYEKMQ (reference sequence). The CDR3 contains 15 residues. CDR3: CAHGGLPHPSYELYF. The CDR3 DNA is TGTGCCCACGGCGGTTTACCTCATCCTTCCTACGAGCTGTACTTC.

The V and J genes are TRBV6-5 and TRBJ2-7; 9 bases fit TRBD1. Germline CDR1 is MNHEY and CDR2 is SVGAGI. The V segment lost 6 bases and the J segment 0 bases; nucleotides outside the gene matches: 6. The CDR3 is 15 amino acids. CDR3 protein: CASRPTGGFSYEQYF. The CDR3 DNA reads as TGTGCCAGCAGACCGACAGGGGGATTCTCCTACGAGCAGTACTTC.

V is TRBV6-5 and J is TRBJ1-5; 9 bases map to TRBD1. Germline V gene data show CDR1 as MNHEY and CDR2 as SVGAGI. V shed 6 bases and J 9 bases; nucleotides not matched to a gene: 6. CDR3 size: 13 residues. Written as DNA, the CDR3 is TGTGCCAGCAGCAGACAGGGGGGGCGGCCCCAGCATTTT. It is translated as CASSRQGGRPQHF.